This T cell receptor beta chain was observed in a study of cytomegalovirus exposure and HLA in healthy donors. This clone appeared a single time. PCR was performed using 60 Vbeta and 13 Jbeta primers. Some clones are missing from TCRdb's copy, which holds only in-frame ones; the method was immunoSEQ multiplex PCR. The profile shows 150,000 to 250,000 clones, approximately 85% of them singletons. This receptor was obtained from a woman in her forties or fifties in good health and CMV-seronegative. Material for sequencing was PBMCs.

The chain's CDR3 is CASGIRQGKNIQYF. In nucleotides, the CDR3 is TGTGCCAGCGGGATTAGACAGGGGAAAAACATTCAGTACTTC. V and J are TRBV27 and TRBJ2-4; 8 nucleotides align to TRBD1. J lost 4 bases, V lost 8 bases, and 7 bases had no gene match. CDR1 and CDR2 (germline): MNHEY, SMNVEV (reference sequence). The CDR3 is made up of 14 amino acids.